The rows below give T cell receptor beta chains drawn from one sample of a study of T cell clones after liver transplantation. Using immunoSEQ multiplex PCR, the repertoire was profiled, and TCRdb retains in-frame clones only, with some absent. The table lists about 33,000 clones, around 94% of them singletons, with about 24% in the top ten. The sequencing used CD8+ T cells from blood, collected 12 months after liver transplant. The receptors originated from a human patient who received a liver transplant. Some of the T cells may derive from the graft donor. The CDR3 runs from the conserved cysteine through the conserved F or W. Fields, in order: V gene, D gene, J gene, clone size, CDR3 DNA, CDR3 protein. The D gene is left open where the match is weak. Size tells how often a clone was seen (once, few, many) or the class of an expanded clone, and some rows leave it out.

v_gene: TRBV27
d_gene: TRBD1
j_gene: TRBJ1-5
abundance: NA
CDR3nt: TGTGCCAGCAGTAGCAGGGGGTCGAATCAGCCCCAGCATTTT
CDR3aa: CASSSRGSNQPQHF

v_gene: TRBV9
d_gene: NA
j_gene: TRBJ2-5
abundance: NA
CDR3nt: TGTGCCAGCAGCGAGGGGGAGACCCAGTACTTC
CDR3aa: CASSEGETQYF

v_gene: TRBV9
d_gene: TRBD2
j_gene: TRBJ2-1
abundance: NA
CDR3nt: TGTGCCAGCAGCGTAGAAGGACTAGCGAACAATGAGCAGTTCTTC
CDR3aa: CASSVEGLANNEQFF

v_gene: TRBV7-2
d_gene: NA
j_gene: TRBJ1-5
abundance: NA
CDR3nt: TGTGCCAGCAGCTTTAGTGACGGCCAGTTTCAGCCCCAGCATTTT
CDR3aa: CASSFSDGQFQPQHF

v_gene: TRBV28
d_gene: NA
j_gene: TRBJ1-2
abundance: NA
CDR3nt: TGTGCCAGCAGTTTCAGGGATACTAACTATGGCTACACCTTC
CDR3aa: CASSFRDTNYGYTF

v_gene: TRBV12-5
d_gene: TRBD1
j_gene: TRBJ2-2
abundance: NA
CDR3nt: TGTGCTAGTGGTTCCCAAGACAGGGGCCTTACGAACACCGGGGAGCTGTTTTTT
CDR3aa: CASGSQDRGLTNTGELFF

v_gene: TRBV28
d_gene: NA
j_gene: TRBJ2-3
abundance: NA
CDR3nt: TGTGCCAGCAGTTTCGGTCCGACAGATACGCAGTATTTT
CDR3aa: CASSFGPTDTQYF

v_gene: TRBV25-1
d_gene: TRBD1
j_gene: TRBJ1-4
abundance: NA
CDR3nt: TGTGCCAGCAGTGAATCCCTAGACAGGGGGACTGAAAAACTGTTTTTT
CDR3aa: CASSESLDRGTEKLFF

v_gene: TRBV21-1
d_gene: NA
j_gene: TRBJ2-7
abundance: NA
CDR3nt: TGTGCCAGCAGCAAAGTTTATAGCGGGAGGGCAGGAGAGCAGTACTTC
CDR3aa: CASSKVYSGRAGEQYF

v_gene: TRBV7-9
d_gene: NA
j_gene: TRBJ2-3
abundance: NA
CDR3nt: TGTGCCAGCAGCACCGTGGCTAGCGCTAGCACAGATACGCAGTATTTT
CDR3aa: CASSTVASASTDTQYF

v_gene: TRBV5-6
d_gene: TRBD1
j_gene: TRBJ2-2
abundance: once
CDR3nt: TGTGCCAGCAGCGATGGACAGGGTTGGGGCACCGGGGAGCTGTTTTTT
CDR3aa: CASSDGQGWGTGELFF

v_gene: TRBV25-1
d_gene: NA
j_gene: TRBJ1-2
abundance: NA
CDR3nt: TGTGCCAGCAGTGATGACAGGCGACGCGCCTATGGCTACACCTTC
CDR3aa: CASSDDRRRAYGYTF

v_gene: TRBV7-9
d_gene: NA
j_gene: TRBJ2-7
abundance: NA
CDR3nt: TGTGCCAGCAGCTTCGTGGGGGCCTACGAGCAGTACTTC
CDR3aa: CASSFVGAYEQYF

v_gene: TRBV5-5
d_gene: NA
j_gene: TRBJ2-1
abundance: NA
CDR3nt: TGTGCCAGCAGCTTCTCAAATGAGCAGTTCTTC
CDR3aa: CASSFSNEQFF

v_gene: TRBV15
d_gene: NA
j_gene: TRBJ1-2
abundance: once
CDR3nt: TGTGCCACCAGCAGAGCGACAGGAGCTAACTATGGCTACACCTTC
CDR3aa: CATSRATGANYGYTF

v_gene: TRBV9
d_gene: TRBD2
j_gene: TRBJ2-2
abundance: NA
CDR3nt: TGTGCCAGCAGCGGCGGGGGAGGGCCCCACACCGGGGAGCTGTTTTTT
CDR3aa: CASSGGGGPHTGELFF

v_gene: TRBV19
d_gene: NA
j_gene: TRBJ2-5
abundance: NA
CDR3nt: TGTGCCAGTAGTATAGTGGTCGGTGAGGAGACCCAGTACTTC
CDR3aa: CASSIVVGEETQYF